The clone carrying this TCR beta chain has only a few counts. These data are taken from a study of blood T cell repertoires in COVID-19. TCRdb keeps only in-frame clones here, not all; method: immunoSEQ multiplex PCR. Among 140,000 to 150,000 clones listed, over 60% were seen once. The CDR3 has 15 amino acids. The V gene end was trimmed by 6 bases and the J gene end by 8 bases; junction bases not matched to a gene: 9. In germline, CDR1 is LNHDA, CDR2 SQIVND (reference sequence). The specimen sequenced was peripheral blood. The genes are TRBV19 and TRBJ2-1; 11 positions match TRBD2. The receptor comes from a man aged 50 to 59 with acute or convalescent COVID-19. CDR3 coding DNA: TGTGCCAGTAGAGAACTAGCGGGGGTTTTTCATGAGCAGTTCTTC. The encoded protein is CASRELAGVFHEQFF.